The text below deals with one T cell receptor (beta chain). Its antigen is currently unknown. Germline V lookup: CDR1 SGHAT, CDR2 FQDESV (reference sequence). The CDR3 runs to 15 residues. After removal of 5 bases from V and 3 bases from J, the junction contained 5 bases not matched to a gene. The data stem from a study of OX40 agonist ivuxolimab in advanced cancers. Study-wide points: Among some nonresponders, normalized T-cell clonal expansion was also low.

TCRdb keeps only in-frame clones here, not all; method: immunoSEQ multiplex PCR. The sample carries some 45,000 clones, approximately 85% recorded once. The specimen comprised CD4+ or CD8+ T cells sorted from blood, sampled in a trial of the OX40 agonist ivuxolimab. The clonotype originates from an adult with an advanced solid tumor such as melanoma, head and neck, liver or kidney cancer. The chain couples TRBV11-1 to TRBJ2-1; TRBD2 aligns across 9 bases. The CDR3 region is CASSRQRGDYNEQFF. CDR3 nucleotide sequence: TGTGCCAGCAGCCGCCAGCGGGGGGACTACAATGAGCAGTTCTTC.